This TCR beta chain was retrieved from a study of T cells after yellow fever vaccination. Study-level points and caveats: Abundant clonotypes from the bulk population could have been carried over as contaminants into FACS-sorted repertoires. Although the secondary response was weaker, it peaked faster, at day 5 versus 15.

Comments on this clonotype: Its antigen is unidentified.

The V segment lost 0 bases and the J segment 4 bases; nucleotides outside the gene matches: 2. The CDR3 contains 15 residues. CDR1 LNHDA and CDR2 SQIVND come from the germline V gene (reference sequence). TCRdb used MiXCR to reprocess the 5' RACE reads, holding one entry per CDR3 protein. The profile shows around 590,000 distinct CDR3 sequences, around an eighth of them singletons. The chain is built from TRBV19 and TRBJ2-1; 8 bases fit TRBD2. Sequencing used PBMCs, obtained on the day of the yellow fever booster vaccination. This TCR was sampled from a man aged 25 to 45 who received the YFV17D yellow fever vaccine. The CDR3 loop is CASSIEGLGYNEQFF. Written as DNA, the CDR3 is TGTGCCAGTAGTATAGAGGGACTAGGATACAATGAGCAGTTCTTC.